The rows below give T cell receptor beta chains drawn from one sample of a study of shared clonotypes between healthy human individuals. The repertoire was sequenced with immunoSEQ multiplex PCR; TCRdb's copy has only in-frame clones and lacks some. The table includes about 2 million clones, approximately 94% detected once. The sequenced sample was naive CD8+ T cells sorted from blood. The receptor source for this set is a man between 18 and 35 years old in good health. Both conserved end residues are part of each CDR3. A D gene is named only where the DNA matches it firmly. The size field is filled for only some rows; it gives once, few, many or a size class.

j_call | d_call | clone_size | v_call | cdr3_aa | cdr3_nt
TRBJ1-2 | - | - | TRBV27 | CASSFQVNGYTF | TGTGCCAGCAGCTTCCAGGTTAATGGCTACACCTTC
TRBJ1-1 | TRBD1 | - | TRBV23-1 | CASSQPGQGATEAFF | TGCGCCAGCAGTCAACCGGGACAGGGGGCCACTGAAGCTTTCTTT
TRBJ1-1 | - | - | TRBV28 | CASSLIGADTEAFF | TGTGCCAGCAGTTTAATTGGGGCGGACACTGAAGCTTTCTTT
TRBJ1-6 | - | once | TRBV28 | CASSFTGFDLNSPLHF | TGTGCCAGCAGTTTCACAGGGTTCGATTTGAATTCACCCCTCCACTTT
TRBJ2-7 | TRBD1 | - | TRBV4-1 | CASSQYRTGFYEQYF | TGCGCCAGCAGCCAATACAGGACAGGGTTCTACGAGCAGTACTTC
TRBJ2-7 | - | - | TRBV7-2 | CASSLSYEQYF | TGTGCCAGCAGCCTATCCTACGAGCAGTACTTC
TRBJ1-1 | - | - | TRBV9 | CASSQGFENTEAFF | TGTGCCAGCAGCCAGGGGTTTGAGAACACTGAAGCTTTCTTT
TRBJ1-2 | - | - | TRBV2 | CASSDSGQPLLYGYTF | TGTGCCAGCAGTGATTCGGGACAACCTCTCCTTTATGGCTACACCTTC
TRBJ1-2 | - | - | TRBV30 | CARYVGWGYGYTF | TGTGCCCGATACGTTGGTTGGGGGTATGGCTACACCTTC
TRBJ1-2 | - | - | TRBV30 | CAWSVETEYYGYTF | TGTGCCTGGAGTGTGGAGACAGAGTACTATGGCTACACCTTC
TRBJ2-3 | - | - | TRBV7-2 | CASAFRATTPMDTQYF | TGTGCCAGTGCCTTTCGGGCTACCACCCCCATGGATACGCAGTATTTT
TRBJ1-6 | - | few | TRBV5-1 | CASSLEGPSPLHF | TGCGCCAGCAGCTTGGAAGGCCCCTCACCCCTCCACTTT
TRBJ1-1 | - | once | TRBV15 | CATSSELTDLEAFF | TGTGCCACCAGCAGTGAGCTTACGGATCTTGAAGCTTTCTTT
TRBJ2-7 | - | - | TRBV7-9 | CASSLRGGQDYEQYF | TGTGCCAGCAGCTTAAGGGGTGGGCAGGACTACGAGCAGTACTTC
TRBJ2-7 | TRBD1 | - | TRBV5-6 | CASSTGTGGKIYEQYF | TGTGCCAGCAGCACCGGGACAGGGGGAAAAATCTACGAGCAGTACTTC
TRBJ1-2 | - | once | TRBV30 | CAGTGNYGYTF | TGTGCCGGGACCGGGAACTATGGCTACACCTTC
TRBJ2-2 | - | - | TRBV9 | CASSVSGSGELFF | TGTGCCAGCAGCGTCTCCGGTTCTGGGGAGCTGTTTTTT
TRBJ2-7 | - | - | TRBV11-3 | CASSSTVDYEQYF | TGTGCCAGCAGCTCCACAGTAGACTACGAGCAGTACTTC
TRBJ2-5 | - | - | TRBV4-3 | CASSQDSIRLETQYF | TGCGCCAGCAGCCAAGACTCCATTCGGTTGGAGACCCAGTACTTC
TRBJ2-7 | - | - | TRBV5-1 | CASSLGEIGTYEQYF | TGCGCCAGCAGCTTGGGGGAAATCGGAACCTACGAGCAGTACTTC
TRBJ2-7 | - | once | TRBV11-3 | CASSLDGDNNYEQYF | TGTGCCAGCAGCTTAGATGGGGACAACAACTACGAGCAGTACTTC
TRBJ2-7 | - | - | TRBV29-1 | CSVESTSYEQYF | TGCAGCGTTGAATCTACCTCCTACGAGCAGTACTTC
TRBJ1-1 | - | - | TRBV4-3 | CASSQISGTEAFF | TGCGCCAGCAGCCAAATAAGTGGAACTGAAGCTTTCTTT
TRBJ2-7 | - | - | TRBV7-9 | CASSPDLPYEQYF | TGTGCCAGCAGCCCCGACCTCCCCTACGAGCAGTACTTC
TRBJ2-7 | - | - | TRBV12-2 | CASRQTGGVMEYF | TGTGCAAGTCGCCAGACAGGGGGCGTGATGGAGTACTTC
TRBJ2-3 | - | - | TRBV7-9 | CASSLARASTDTQYF | TGTGCCAGCAGCTTAGCGAGGGCTAGCACAGATACGCAGTATTTT
TRBJ1-2 | - | - | TRBV29-1 | CSVEDWGERLNYGYTF | TGCAGCGTTGAAGATTGGGGCGAGCGCCTTAACTATGGCTACACCTTC
TRBJ1-2 | - | - | TRBV10-3 | CAISEHGGDYGYTF | TGTGCCATCAGTGAGCATGGAGGGGACTATGGCTACACCTTC
TRBJ2-7 | - | - | TRBV10-3 | CAISISRAYEQYF | TGTGCCATCAGCATATCCAGGGCGTACGAGCAGTACTTC
TRBJ1-3 | - | - | TRBV9 | CASSASRDDSGNTIYF | TGTGCCAGCAGCGCCAGCAGGGACGATTCTGGAAACACCATATATTTT
TRBJ1-6 | - | - | TRBV4-3 | CASSQDIETVSYNSPLHF | TGCGCCAGCAGCCAAGACATAGAAACGGTCTCCTATAATTCACCCCTCCACTTT
TRBJ1-3 | - | - | TRBV14 | CASSPGRRNTIYF | TGTGCCAGCAGCCCCGGCCGTCGTAACACCATATATTTT
TRBJ2-1 | TRBD2 | - | TRBV12-5 | CASGYPGGGHNEQFF | TGTGCTAGTGGTTACCCGGGAGGGGGGCACAATGAGCAGTTCTTC
TRBJ1-6 | - | - | TRBV4-1 | CASSQNSAAQGGNSPLHF | TGCGCCAGCAGCCAAAACTCCGCCGCACAGGGAGGTAATTCACCCCTCCACTTT
TRBJ2-7 | - | - | TRBV10-3 | CAISEFGEKSGEQYF | TGTGCCATCAGTGAGTTCGGCGAGAAAAGCGGCGAGCAGTACTTC
TRBJ1-1 | - | - | TRBV5-4 | CASSLVGAWTEAFF | TGTGCCAGCAGCTTGGTGGGGGCCTGGACTGAAGCTTTCTTT
TRBJ2-7 | - | once | TRBV12-5 | CASGLPQGWGVYEQYF | TGTGCTAGTGGTTTGCCGCAGGGGTGGGGGGTCTACGAGCAGTACTTC
TRBJ2-7 | - | - | TRBV7-9 | CASSLGGATYEQYF | TGTGCCAGCAGCTTGGGCGGGGCAACCTACGAGCAGTACTTC
TRBJ2-2 | TRBD1 | - | TRBV5-4 | CASSRPGGGTGELFF | TGTGCCAGCAGCAGGCCAGGGGGCGGCACCGGGGAGCTGTTTTTT
TRBJ1-1 | - | - | TRBV4-1 | CASSQTKTVPAFF | TGCGCCAGCAGCCAGACAAAGACAGTGCCCGCTTTCTTT
TRBJ1-5 | TRBD1 | - | TRBV11-2 | CASSLEDRDNQPQHF | TGTGCCAGCAGCTTAGAGGACAGGGACAATCAGCCCCAGCATTTT
TRBJ2-7 | - | - | TRBV11-2 | CASSFAGGHEQYF | TGTGCCAGCAGTTTCGCCGGGGGCCACGAGCAGTACTTC
TRBJ2-1 | TRBD2 | once | TRBV7-2 | CASSQAGGRYNEQFF | TGTGCCAGCAGCCAAGCGGGGGGACGCTACAATGAGCAGTTCTTC
TRBJ2-2 | - | - | TRBV6-5 | CASSYSTGDTGELFF | TGTGCCAGCAGTTACTCGACCGGAGACACCGGGGAGCTGTTTTTT
TRBJ1-2 | - | - | TRBV27 | CASSLRGGGYGYTF | TGTGCCAGCAGTTTACGGGGTGGCGGCTATGGCTACACCTTC
TRBJ2-3 | TRBD1 | - | TRBV7-2 | CASSPGTGNTDTQYF | TGTGCCAGCAGTCCCGGGACAGGGAACACAGATACGCAGTATTTT
TRBJ2-1 | - | - | TRBV9 | CASSVAGNEQFF | TGTGCCAGCAGCGTAGCTGGTAATGAGCAGTTCTTC
TRBJ1-1 | - | - | TRBV27 | CASSLFGGWNTEAFF | TGTGCCAGCAGTTTATTTGGAGGTTGGAACACTGAAGCTTTCTTT
TRBJ2-1 | TRBD2 | - | TRBV7-8 | CASSLELAGGSQNNEQFF | TGTGCCAGCAGCTTAGAATTAGCGGGGGGATCCCAGAACAATGAGCAGTTCTTC
TRBJ2-7 | - | - | TRBV7-9 | CASSFQDETYEQYF | TGTGCCAGCAGCTTCCAAGATGAAACCTACGAGCAGTACTTC
TRBJ1-5 | TRBD1 | - | TRBV7-3 | CASSPGQGAKENQPQHF | TGTGCCAGCAGCCCGGGACAGGGGGCAAAGGAAAATCAGCCCCAGCATTTT
TRBJ1-1 | - | - | TRBV5-1 | CASSFAPDTEAFF | TGCGCCAGCAGCTTTGCTCCGGACACTGAAGCTTTCTTT
TRBJ1-2 | - | - | TRBV18 | CASSPPQVYGYTF | TGTGCCAGCTCACCACCCCAAGTCTATGGCTACACCTTC
TRBJ2-5 | - | - | TRBV4-3 | CASRQWVGAGETQYF | TGCGCCAGCAGGCAGTGGGTGGGAGCCGGAGAGACCCAGTACTTC
TRBJ1-4 | - | - | TRBV27 | CASSLIGGGEKLFF | TGTGCCAGCAGTTTAATAGGGGGTGGTGAAAAACTGTTTTTT
TRBJ2-2 | TRBD2 | - | TRBV2 | CASRLSGGMTGELFF | TGTGCCAGCAGGCTGAGCGGGGGGATGACCGGGGAGCTGTTTTTT
TRBJ2-5 | - | once | TRBV30 | CAWNIGTFVQETQYF | TGTGCCTGGAATATCGGGACTTTCGTTCAAGAGACCCAGTACTTC
TRBJ2-1 | - | - | TRBV25-1 | CASSPGNEQFF | TGTGCCAGCAGCCCCGGCAATGAGCAGTTCTTC
TRBJ1-5 | - | - | TRBV28 | CASSPGDNQPQHF | TGTGCCAGCAGTCCCGGTGATAATCAGCCCCAGCATTTT